A single T cell receptor (beta chain) is shown here with its context. The sample is drawn from a study of blood T cell repertoires in COVID-19. For the study at large: Samples came from the United States, Italy and Spain, spanning acute and convalescent COVID-19.

Original methodology: Reference gene primer amplification yielded estimated nucleated cell counts. Some clones are missing from TCRdb's copy, which holds only in-frame ones; the method was immunoSEQ multiplex PCR. The V and J calls and clone size are taken from that table; D and trimming were inferred from the DNA. The data contain around 69,000 clones, about 82% of them singletons. CDR3 length: 13 amino acids. CDR1 is SGHAT, CDR2 FQNNGV, per germline. J was trimmed by 7 bases and V by 5 bases; bases with no gene match: 7. The sample comprised peripheral blood. The receptor was isolated from a man aged 45-60 years with acute or convalescent COVID-19. This chain uses TRBV11-2 with TRBJ1-2, with 7 nucleotides matching TRBD1. Here the CDR3 DNA reads TGTGCCAGCAGCCCGACAGGGAGATCTGGCTACACCTTC. Its protein product is CASSPTGRSGYTF.